This TCR beta chain is drawn from a study of T-cell reconstitution after alpha-beta-depleted transplantation in children. Points from the study as a whole: By about two months after transplant, alpha-beta T cells reportedly arose from several hundred graft clones that had expanded.

The ends were cut back, 5 bases at V and 10 bases at J, with 17 bases in the middle. The CDR3 sequence is 13 residues long. Germline CDR1 is SGHTA and CDR2 is FQGTGA. As for this clonotype: Its matching antigen is unknown.

Preparing the TCRbeta library involved the use of unique molecular identifiers. TCRdb processed the PCR reads anew with MiXCR; each CDR3 protein has one entry. Among hundreds of thousands of distinct CDR3 sequences listed, over 10% were seen once. This receptor was taken from a male patient aged 10 to 17 who had a stem cell transplant for acute myeloid leukemia, so the T cells may come from the graft donor. This sample comprised PBMCs, mostly from graft donor cells, obtained 360 days after TCRalphabeta/CD19-depleted stem cell transplant. V gene TRBV7-3 combines with J gene TRBJ1-1; no clear D. CDR3 DNA sequence: TGTGCCAGCAGCCTCTATTTCAGGTCCAGAGCTTTCTTT. It is translated as CASSLYFRSRAFF.